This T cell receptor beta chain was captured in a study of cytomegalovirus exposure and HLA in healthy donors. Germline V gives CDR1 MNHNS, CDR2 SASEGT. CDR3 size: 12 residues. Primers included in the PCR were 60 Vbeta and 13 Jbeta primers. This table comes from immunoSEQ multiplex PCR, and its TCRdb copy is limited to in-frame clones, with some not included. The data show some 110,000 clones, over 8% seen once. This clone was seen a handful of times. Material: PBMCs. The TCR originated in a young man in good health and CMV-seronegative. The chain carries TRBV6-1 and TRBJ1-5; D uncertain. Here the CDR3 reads CVTGSSNQPQHF. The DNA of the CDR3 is TGTGTCACTGGTAGTAGCAATCAGCCCCAGCATTTT.